Sequencing of this T cell receptor beta chain was carried out in a study of T cells in Graves' hyperthyroidism and ophthalmopathy. The V gene's germline CDR1 is DFQATT and CDR2 SNEGSKA (reference sequence). The CDR3 runs 11 residues. Amplification of TCR beta CDR3 regions was performed using RNA transcripts as template. TCR CDR3 underwent first-round RT-PCR with the HTBI primer set. In TCRdb, the multiplex PCR reads were re-called with MiXCR into one record per CDR3 protein. The sample consists of about 690,000 distinct CDR3 sequences, about 18% of them appearing once. Study findings and constraints: Clonotypes that were expanded in thyroid above 0.001 mostly appeared in blood too.

Absent ophthalmopathy progression within 18 months defined stable Graves' hyperthyroidism. This sample holds PBMCs from roughly 10 ml fresh peripheral blood. Concerning this clonotype itself: The antigen remains undetermined.

Input material: blood. This chain connects TRBV20-1 to TRBJ2-5; no reliable D call. This sequence was found in a man aged 50 to 59 with Graves' hyperthyroidism. CDR3 bases: TGCAGCACACCTCAGTTGGAGACCCAGTACTTC. This translates into CSTPQLETQYF.